Given below is one TCR beta chain in context. Its target is unknown. Trimming left V 3 bases short and J 5 bases short, with 14 bases between. Germline CDR1 and CDR2: SGDLS and YYNGEE. This CDR3 has 14 amino acids. Separate from the 666-subject first cohort was the roughly 120-subject validation cohort, to which the donors belonged. Clones were sequenced by immunoSEQ multiplex PCR, and TCRdb holds only the in-frame ones, with some missing. The sample holds around 190,000 clones, around 86% seen once. The data are from a study of cytomegalovirus exposure and HLA in healthy donors. Study results and caveats: Most TCR sequences were seen very rarely across donors, but some public TCRs occurred in many. As confirmed in vitro, a few CMV-associated chains were specific for CMV antigens. In a later analysis, first-cohort TCR clusters were found to tend to co-occur in the 120 or so validation repertoires.

The sequenced material came from PBMCs. This TCR derives from a young man in good health and CMV-seropositive. The chain links TRBV9 to TRBJ2-5; tentatively, D is TRBD2 (7 bases). CDR3 bases: TGTGCCAGCAGCGCCCGGGGGGCCGGGGAGACCCAGTACTTC. This translates into CASSARGAGETQYF.